A selection of T cell receptor beta chains follows, all from one sample in a study of blood T cell repertoires in COVID-19. Method: immunoSEQ multiplex PCR; TCRdb's copy keeps in-frame clones and lacks some. The data show about 200,000 clones, about 86% seen once. Material for sequencing was PBMCs or T cells enriched from blood (not recorded which). The receptors here all came from a woman aged 40-49 years with acute COVID-19. The CDR3 runs from the conserved cysteine through the conserved F or W. A D gene is named only where the DNA matches it firmly. Clone size is given for some rows only: seen once, a few or many times, or a class if the clone is expanded.

CDR3 DNA,CDR3 protein,D gene,J gene,clone size,V gene
TGTGCCAGCAGTTTAGCAACGGTGAACACCGGGGAGCTGTTTTTT,CASSLATVNTGELFF,NA,TRBJ2-2,NA,TRBV27
TGCGCCAGTCTATTCCAAGAGACCCAGTACTTC,CASLFQETQYF,NA,TRBJ2-5,NA,TRBV10-2
TGTGCCAGCAGCTTAGAGGGACTAGCGGGACTCATACAACCTGTAGAGCAGTACTTC,CASSLEGLAGLIQPVEQYF,TRBD2,TRBJ2-7,NA,TRBV7-7
TGTGCCACGGGAGGCAGCTATGGCTACACCTTC,CATGGSYGYTF,NA,TRBJ1-2,NA,TRBV7-9
TGTGCCAGCAGTGAAGCCCGGGACTCACATCGGGGGGGCTACACCTTC,CASSEARDSHRGGYTF,NA,TRBJ1-2,NA,TRBV6-1
TGTGCCAGCAGCTTGGAGCGCGGGAGGATCCCCAATGAGCAGTTCTTC,CASSLERGRIPNEQFF,TRBD2,TRBJ2-1,NA,TRBV5-6
TGTGCCAGCAGTTTATTAGCCCAGCCCCAGCATTTT,CASSLLAQPQHF,NA,TRBJ1-5,few,TRBV28
TGTGCCATCAGTGAGTCAGGGGGACAGGTGAACACTGAAGCTTTCTTT,CAISESGGQVNTEAFF,TRBD1,TRBJ1-1,NA,TRBV10-3
TGTGCCAGCAGCGTAGCTCCTACCGCCCCGAGTCACAATGAGCAGTTCTTC,CASSVAPTAPSHNEQFF,NA,TRBJ2-1,NA,TRBV9
TGTGCCAGCAGTGCTAGCTCCTACGAGCAGTACTTC,CASSASSYEQYF,NA,TRBJ2-7,NA,TRBV12-3/TRBV12-4
TGTGCCACCGGGGCTGGGAATAGCAATCAGCCCCAGCATTTT,CATGAGNSNQPQHF,NA,TRBJ1-5,NA,TRBV24-1
TGTGCCAGCAGCCCCGGTTGGACTGGAGGAGTCTACAATGAGCAGTTCTTC,CASSPGWTGGVYNEQFF,NA,TRBJ2-1,NA,TRBV11-2
TGCGCCAGCAGCTTGGAGTACAGGGGACTAGAAGAGCAGTACTTC,CASSLEYRGLEEQYF,NA,TRBJ2-7,NA,TRBV5-1
TGCGCCAGCAGCTTATACACGGGACACTCCCTCCGAAGGCCAACAGATACGCAGTATTTT,CASSLYTGHSLRRPTDTQYF,NA,TRBJ2-3,NA,TRBV5-1
TGTGCCAGCAGACCGACCGGGAGCGGGAACGCTTTCTTT,CASRPTGSGNAFF,NA,TRBJ1-1,NA,TRBV12-3/TRBV12-4
TGTGCCAGCAGTGTCCAGGGGACAACCTTCACCGGGGAGCTGTTTTTT,CASSVQGTTFTGELFF,NA,TRBJ2-2,NA,TRBV6-4
TGTGCCAGCAGCCCAACGACAGTCTACGAGCAGTACTTC,CASSPTTVYEQYF,NA,TRBJ2-7,NA,TRBV11-2
TGTGCCAGCAGCCAGCTGGGGAGAGGGAACACTGAAGCTTTCTTT,CASSQLGRGNTEAFF,NA,TRBJ1-1,NA,TRBV14
TGTGCCAGCTCACCAGCTCTATACTACGTTGGGAATGAGCAGTTCTTC,CASSPALYYVGNEQFF,NA,TRBJ2-1,NA,TRBV18
TGTGCCAGCAGTTTGTCCCCCCCGTATTACGAGCAGTACTTC,CASSLSPPYYEQYF,NA,TRBJ2-7,NA,TRBV6-2/TRBV6-3
TGTGCCAGTAGTACCACCGGACAGATTTATGGCTACACCTTC,CASSTTGQIYGYTF,NA,TRBJ1-2,NA,TRBV19
TGTGCCAGCAGCCTACTGACTAGCGGGCCATACAATGAGCAGTTCTTC,CASSLLTSGPYNEQFF,TRBD2,TRBJ2-1,once,TRBV3-1/TRBV3-2
TGCGCCAGCAGCTTCGGACAGGTGAATGAAAAACTGTTTTTT,CASSFGQVNEKLFF,TRBD1,TRBJ1-4,NA,TRBV5-1
TGTGCCAGCAGAACCGGGACAGGGGTATATCAGCCCCAGCATTTT,CASRTGTGVYQPQHF,TRBD1,TRBJ1-5,NA,TRBV28
TGTGCCAGCAGCACAGGACTAGCGGCCGAAGAGACCCAGTACTTC,CASSTGLAAEETQYF,TRBD2,TRBJ2-5,NA,TRBV5-4
TGTGCCTCATGGGCGGGAGAGGGTTACGAGCAGTACTTC,CASWAGEGYEQYF,TRBD2,TRBJ2-7,few,TRBV7-2
TGTGCCAGCTCGATGACAGGGGGCGATGGCTACACCTTC,CASSMTGGDGYTF,TRBD1,TRBJ1-2,NA,TRBV18
TGCACCGATAACGCGGACAGCTCCTACAATGAGCAGTTCTTC,CTDNADSSYNEQFF,NA,TRBJ2-1,NA,TRBV29-1
TGTGCCAGCAGTTTAGGGGGGCCAGATACGCAGTATTTT,CASSLGGPDTQYF,NA,TRBJ2-3,NA,TRBV12-3/TRBV12-4
TGTGCCAGCACGAACGCGGGAGGAGGGTTGTTCTTC,CASTNAGGGLFF,TRBD2,TRBJ2-1,NA,TRBV28
TGTGCCAGTAGTATCACCGGGAGCTCCTACGAGCAGTACTTC,CASSITGSSYEQYF,NA,TRBJ2-7,NA,TRBV19
TGTGCCAGCAGTCGGAGGGGCACTGAAGCTTTCTTT,CASSRRGTEAFF,NA,TRBJ1-1,few,TRBV6-5
TGTGCCAGCAGTGAATTCTTAGCCAAAAACATTCAGTACTTC,CASSEFLAKNIQYF,NA,TRBJ2-4,NA,TRBV6-1
TGCGCCAGCAGCTTGATACTAGCGGGAGGGCCAGTAGAGACCCAGTACTTC,CASSLILAGGPVETQYF,TRBD2,TRBJ2-5,NA,TRBV5-1
TGCGCCAGCAGCCAATCACAGGGGGACACTGAAGCTTTCTTT,CASSQSQGDTEAFF,TRBD1,TRBJ1-1,NA,TRBV4-1
TGTGCCAGCATAAAGGAAGGGACAGCTTACGAGCAGTACTTC,CASIKEGTAYEQYF,TRBD1,TRBJ2-7,NA,TRBV2
TGTGCCAGTAGTATTGCTAATACGTTCACAGCCCGATATCCCGGGGAGCTGTTTTTT,CASSIANTFTARYPGELFF,NA,TRBJ2-2,NA,TRBV19
TGTGCCAGTAGGGCAGGGGGTTTGTCTGAAGCTTTCTTT,CASRAGGLSEAFF,TRBD1,TRBJ1-1,NA,TRBV19
TGTGCCAGCAGGGAAAGGACTAGCGGGCGCTACAATGAGCAGTTCTTC,CASRERTSGRYNEQFF,TRBD2,TRBJ2-1,NA,TRBV28
TGTGCCAGTAGTATAGTCACAGCAAATCAGCCCCAGCATTTT,CASSIVTANQPQHF,NA,TRBJ1-5,NA,TRBV19